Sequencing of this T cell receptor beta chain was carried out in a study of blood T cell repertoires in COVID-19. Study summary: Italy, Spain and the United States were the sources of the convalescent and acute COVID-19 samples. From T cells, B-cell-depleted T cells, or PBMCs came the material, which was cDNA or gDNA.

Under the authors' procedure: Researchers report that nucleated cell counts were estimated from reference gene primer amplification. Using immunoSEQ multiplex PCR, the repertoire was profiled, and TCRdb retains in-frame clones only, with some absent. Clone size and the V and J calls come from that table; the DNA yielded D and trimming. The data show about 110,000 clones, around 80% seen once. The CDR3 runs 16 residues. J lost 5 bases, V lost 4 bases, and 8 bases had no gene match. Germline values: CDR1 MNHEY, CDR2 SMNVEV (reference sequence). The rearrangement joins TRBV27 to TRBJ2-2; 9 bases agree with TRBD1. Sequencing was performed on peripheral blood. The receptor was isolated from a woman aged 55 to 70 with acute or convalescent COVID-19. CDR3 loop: CASSSSRDRVTGELFF. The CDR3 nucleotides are TGTGCCAGCAGTTCCTCCCGGGACAGGGTTACCGGGGAGCTGTTTTTT.